This TCR beta chain comes out of a study of blood T cell repertoires in COVID-19. Sequenced by immunoSEQ multiplex PCR; TCRdb stores in-frame clones only, minus some. The data hold approximately 200,000 clones, with around nine tenths observed a single time. This CDR3 has 17 amino acids. Germline-derived CDR1 and CDR2 are SGHDT and YYEEEE. With 3 bases removed from V and 1 base from J, the gap between germline ends came to 19 bases. The receptor's source is a man aged 55 to 70 who had recovered from COVID-19. The chain is built from TRBV5-6 and TRBJ1-1; possible D gene TRBD1, 5 bases. Material for sequencing was peripheral blood. CDR3 amino acids: CASSYSVVRGANTEAFF. The CDR3 DNA reads as TGTGCCAGCAGCTACAGCGTGGTAAGGGGCGCGAACACTGAAGCTTTCTTT.